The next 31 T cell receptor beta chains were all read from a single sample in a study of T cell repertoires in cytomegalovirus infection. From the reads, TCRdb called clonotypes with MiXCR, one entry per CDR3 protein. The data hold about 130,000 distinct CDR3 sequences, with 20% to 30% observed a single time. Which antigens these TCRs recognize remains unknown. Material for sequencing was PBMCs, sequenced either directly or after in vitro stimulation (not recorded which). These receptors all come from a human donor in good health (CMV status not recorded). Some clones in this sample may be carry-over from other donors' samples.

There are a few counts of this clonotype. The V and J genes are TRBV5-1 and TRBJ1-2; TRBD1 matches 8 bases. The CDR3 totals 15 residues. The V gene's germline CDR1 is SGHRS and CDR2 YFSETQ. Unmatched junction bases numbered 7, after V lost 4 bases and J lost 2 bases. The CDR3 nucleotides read TGCGCCAGCAGCATAGGGACAGGCCTAAACTATGGCTACACCTTC. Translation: CASSIGTGLNYGYTF.

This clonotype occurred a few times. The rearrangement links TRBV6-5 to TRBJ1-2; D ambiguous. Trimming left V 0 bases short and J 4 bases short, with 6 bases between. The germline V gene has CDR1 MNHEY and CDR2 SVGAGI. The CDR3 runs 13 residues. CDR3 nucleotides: TGTGCCAGCAGTTACTCAGGTCTCTATGGCTACACCTTC. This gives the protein CASSYSGLYGYTF.

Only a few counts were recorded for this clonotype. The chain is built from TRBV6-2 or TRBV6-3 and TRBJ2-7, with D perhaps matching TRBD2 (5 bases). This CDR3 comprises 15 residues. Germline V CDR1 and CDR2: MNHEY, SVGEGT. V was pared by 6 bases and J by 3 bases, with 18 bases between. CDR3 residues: CASSPGTPYLYEQYV. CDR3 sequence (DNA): TGTGCCAGCAGCCCGGGAACCCCCTATCTCTACGAGCAGTACGTC.

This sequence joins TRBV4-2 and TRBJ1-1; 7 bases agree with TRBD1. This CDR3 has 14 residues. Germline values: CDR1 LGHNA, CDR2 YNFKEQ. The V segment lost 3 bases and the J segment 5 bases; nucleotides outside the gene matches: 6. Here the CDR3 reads CASSQTGSRTEAFF. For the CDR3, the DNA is TGTGCCAGCAGCCAGACAGGGAGTCGAACTGAAGCTTTCTTT.

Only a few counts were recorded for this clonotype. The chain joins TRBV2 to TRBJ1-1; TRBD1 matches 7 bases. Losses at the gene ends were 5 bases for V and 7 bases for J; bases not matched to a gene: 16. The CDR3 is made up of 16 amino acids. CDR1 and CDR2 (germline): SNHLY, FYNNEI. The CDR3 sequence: CASSRITGKGGFEAFF. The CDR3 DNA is TGTGCCAGCAGTAGGATTACAGGGAAAGGGGGCTTTGAAGCTTTCTTT.

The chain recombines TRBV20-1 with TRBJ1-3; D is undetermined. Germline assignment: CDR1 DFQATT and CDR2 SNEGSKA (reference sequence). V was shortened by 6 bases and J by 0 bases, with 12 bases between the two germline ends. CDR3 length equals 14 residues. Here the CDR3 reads CSARHGSSGNTIYF. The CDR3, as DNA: TGCAGTGCCCGTCACGGGAGCTCTGGAAACACCATATATTTT.

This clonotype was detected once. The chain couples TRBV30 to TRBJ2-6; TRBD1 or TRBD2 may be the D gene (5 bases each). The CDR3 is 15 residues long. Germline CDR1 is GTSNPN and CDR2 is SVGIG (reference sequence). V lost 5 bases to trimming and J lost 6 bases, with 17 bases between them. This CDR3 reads CAWGTSGSVANVLTF. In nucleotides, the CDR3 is TGTGCCTGGGGAACCTCAGGGAGTGTGGCCAACGTCCTGACTTTC.

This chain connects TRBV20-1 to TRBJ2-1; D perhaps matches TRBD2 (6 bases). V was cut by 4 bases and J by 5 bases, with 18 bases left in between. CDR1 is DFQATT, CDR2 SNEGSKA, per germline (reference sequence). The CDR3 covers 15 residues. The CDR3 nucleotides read TGCAGTGCTAACGGTTGGGGGGTCCGGGACAATGAGCAGTTCTTC. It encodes CSANGWGVRDNEQFF.

CDR3 sequence reads: CASSATSGSQETQYF. In nucleotides, the CDR3 is TGTGCCAGCAGCGCGACTAGCGGGAGTCAAGAGACCCAGTACTTC. The V gene is TRBV13, the J gene TRBJ2-5; 12 bases line up with TRBD2. CDR1 is PRHDT, CDR2 FYEKMQ, per germline (reference sequence). With V trimmed by 5 bases and J by 2 bases, 3 bases remained unmatched. This CDR3 is 15 amino acids long.

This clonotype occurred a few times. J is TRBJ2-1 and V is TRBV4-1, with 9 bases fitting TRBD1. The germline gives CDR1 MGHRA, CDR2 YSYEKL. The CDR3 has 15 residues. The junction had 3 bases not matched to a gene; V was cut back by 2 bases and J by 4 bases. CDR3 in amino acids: CASSQQGTGYNEQFF. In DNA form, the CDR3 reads TGCGCCAGCAGCCAACAAGGGACAGGGTACAATGAGCAGTTCTTC.

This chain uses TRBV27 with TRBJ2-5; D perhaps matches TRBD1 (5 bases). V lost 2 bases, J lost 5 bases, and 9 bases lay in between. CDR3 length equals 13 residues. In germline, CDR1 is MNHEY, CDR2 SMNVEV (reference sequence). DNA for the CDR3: TGTGCCAGCAGTTTAAGGGGTCGGGAGACCCAGTACTTC. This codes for CASSLRGRETQYF.

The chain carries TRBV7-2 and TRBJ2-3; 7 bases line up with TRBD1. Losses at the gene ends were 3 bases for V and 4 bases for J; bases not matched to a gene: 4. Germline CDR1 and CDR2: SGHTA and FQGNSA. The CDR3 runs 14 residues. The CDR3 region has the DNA TGTGCCAGCAGCTTTATAGGGGGCGCAGATACGCAGTATTTT. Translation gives CASSFIGGADTQYF. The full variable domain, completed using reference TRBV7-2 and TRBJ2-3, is GAGVSQSPSNKVTEKGKDVELRCDPISGHTALYWYRQSLGQGLEFLIYFQGNSAPDKSGLPSDRFSAERTGGSVSTLTIQRTQQEDSAVYLCASSFIGGADTQYFGPGTRLTVL.

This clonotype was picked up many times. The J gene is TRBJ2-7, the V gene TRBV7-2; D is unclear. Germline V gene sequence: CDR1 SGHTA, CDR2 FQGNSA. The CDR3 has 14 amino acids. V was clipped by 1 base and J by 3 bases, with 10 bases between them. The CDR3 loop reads CASSLDSWDYEQYV. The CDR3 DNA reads TGTGCCAGCAGCTTAGATAGTTGGGACTACGAGCAGTACGTC.

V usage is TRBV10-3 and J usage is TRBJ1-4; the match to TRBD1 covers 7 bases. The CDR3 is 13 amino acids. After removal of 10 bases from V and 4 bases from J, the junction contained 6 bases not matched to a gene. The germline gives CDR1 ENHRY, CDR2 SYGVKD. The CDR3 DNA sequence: TGTGCCACCGGGACAGAGATTAATGAAAAACTGTTTTTT. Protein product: CATGTEINEKLFF.

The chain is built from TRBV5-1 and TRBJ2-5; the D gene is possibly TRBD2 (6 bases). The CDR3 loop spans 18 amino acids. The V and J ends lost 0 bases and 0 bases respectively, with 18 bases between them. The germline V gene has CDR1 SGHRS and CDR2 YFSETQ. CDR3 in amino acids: CASSLGLRDSPDQETQYF. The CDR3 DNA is TGCGCCAGCAGCTTGGGCTTAAGGGACTCCCCGGACCAAGAGACCCAGTACTTC.

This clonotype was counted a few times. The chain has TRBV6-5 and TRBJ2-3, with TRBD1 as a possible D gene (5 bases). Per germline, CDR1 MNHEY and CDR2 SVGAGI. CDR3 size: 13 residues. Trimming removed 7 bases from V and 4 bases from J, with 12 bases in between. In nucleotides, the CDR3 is TGTGCCAGCACTGCCAGGGCGGCAGATACGCAGTATTTT. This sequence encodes CASTARAADTQYF.

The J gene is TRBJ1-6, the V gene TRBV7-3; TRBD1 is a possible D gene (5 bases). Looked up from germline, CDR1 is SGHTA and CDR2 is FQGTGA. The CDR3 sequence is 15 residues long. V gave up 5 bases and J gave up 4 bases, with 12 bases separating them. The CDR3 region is CASSEGHVYNSPLHF. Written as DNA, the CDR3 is TGTGCCAGCAGCGAAGGACACGTATATAATTCACCCCTCCACTTT.

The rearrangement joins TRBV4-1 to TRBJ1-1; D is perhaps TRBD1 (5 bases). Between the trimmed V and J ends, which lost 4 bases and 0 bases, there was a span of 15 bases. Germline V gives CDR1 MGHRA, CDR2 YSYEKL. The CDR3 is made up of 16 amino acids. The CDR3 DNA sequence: TGCGCCAGCAGCCGTGGGGAGGGGCAAGTGAACACTGAAGCTTTCTTT. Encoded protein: CASSRGEGQVNTEAFF.

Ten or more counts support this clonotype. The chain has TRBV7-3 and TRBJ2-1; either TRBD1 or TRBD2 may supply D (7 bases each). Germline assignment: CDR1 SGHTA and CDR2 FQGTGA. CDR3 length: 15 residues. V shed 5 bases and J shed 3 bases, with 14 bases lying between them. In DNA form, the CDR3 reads TGTGCCAGCAGCCAGGGGGGGACAGTCTACAATGAGCAGTTCTTC. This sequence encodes CASSQGGTVYNEQFF.

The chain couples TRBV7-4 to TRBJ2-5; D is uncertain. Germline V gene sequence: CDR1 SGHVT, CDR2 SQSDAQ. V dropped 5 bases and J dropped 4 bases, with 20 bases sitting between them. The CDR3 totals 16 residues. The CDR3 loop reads CASSPTTGRGRETQYF. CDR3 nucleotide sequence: TGTGCCAGCAGCCCAACCACTGGACGTGGTCGAGAGACCCAGTACTTC.

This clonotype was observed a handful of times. CDR3 in amino acids: CASTSSDSYNEQFF. The CDR3 nucleotides read TGTGCCAGCACCTCCTCAGATTCCTACAATGAGCAGTTCTTC. The chain employs TRBV7-9 and TRBJ2-1; D gene ambiguous. The CDR3 covers 14 residues. Germline V gene lookup returns CDR1 SEHNR and CDR2 FQNEAQ (reference sequence). The V and J ends lost 7 bases and 1 base respectively, with 11 bases between them.

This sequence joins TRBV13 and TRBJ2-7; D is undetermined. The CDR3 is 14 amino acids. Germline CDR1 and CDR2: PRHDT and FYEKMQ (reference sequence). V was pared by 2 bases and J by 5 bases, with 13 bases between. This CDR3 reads CASSLRTRWHEQYV. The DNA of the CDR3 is TGTGCCAGCAGCTTAAGGACCAGGTGGCACGAGCAGTACGTC.

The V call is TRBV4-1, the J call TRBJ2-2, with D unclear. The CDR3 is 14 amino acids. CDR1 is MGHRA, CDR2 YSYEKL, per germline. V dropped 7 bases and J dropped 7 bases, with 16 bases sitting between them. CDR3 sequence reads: CASNHFLVIGELFF. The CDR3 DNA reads TGCGCCAGCAACCATTTCTTGGTAATCGGGGAGCTGTTTTTT.

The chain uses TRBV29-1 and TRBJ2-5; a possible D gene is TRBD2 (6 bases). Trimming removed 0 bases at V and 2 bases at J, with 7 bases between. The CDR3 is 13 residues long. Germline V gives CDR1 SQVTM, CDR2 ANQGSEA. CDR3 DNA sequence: TGCAGCGTTGAAGACGGGACTCAAGAGACCCAGTACTTC. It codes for CSVEDGTQETQYF.

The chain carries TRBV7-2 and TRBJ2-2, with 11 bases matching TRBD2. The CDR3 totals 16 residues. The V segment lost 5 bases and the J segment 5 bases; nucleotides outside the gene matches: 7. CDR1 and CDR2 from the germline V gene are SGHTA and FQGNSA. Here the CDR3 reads CASSPGIAGGTGELFF. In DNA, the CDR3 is TGTGCCAGCAGCCCCGGGATAGCGGGAGGGACCGGGGAGCTGTTTTTT.

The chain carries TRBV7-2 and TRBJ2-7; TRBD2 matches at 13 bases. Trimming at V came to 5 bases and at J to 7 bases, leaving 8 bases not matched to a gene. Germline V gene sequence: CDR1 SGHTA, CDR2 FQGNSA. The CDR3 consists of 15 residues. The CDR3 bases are TGTGCCAGCAGCAAACTAGCGGGAGGGTATCGGGAGCAGTACGTC. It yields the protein CASSKLAGGYREQYV.

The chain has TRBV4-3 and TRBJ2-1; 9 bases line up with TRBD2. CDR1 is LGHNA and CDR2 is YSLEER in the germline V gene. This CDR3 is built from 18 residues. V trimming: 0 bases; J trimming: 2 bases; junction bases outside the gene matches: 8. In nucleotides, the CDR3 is TGCGCCAGCAGCCAAGATGGTTTTAGCGGGAGCCCCTACAATGAGCAGTTCTTC. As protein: CASSQDGFSGSPYNEQFF.

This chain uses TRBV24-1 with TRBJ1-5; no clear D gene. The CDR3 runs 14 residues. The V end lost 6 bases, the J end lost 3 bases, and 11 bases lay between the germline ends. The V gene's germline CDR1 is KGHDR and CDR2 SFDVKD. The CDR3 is CATSPLGNNQPQHF. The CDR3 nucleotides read TGTGCCACCAGTCCCCTCGGGAACAATCAGCCCCAGCATTTT.

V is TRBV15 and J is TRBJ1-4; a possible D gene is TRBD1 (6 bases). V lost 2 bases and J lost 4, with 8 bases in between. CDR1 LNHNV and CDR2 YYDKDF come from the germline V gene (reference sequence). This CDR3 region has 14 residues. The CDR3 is CATSRRQVNEKLFF. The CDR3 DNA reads TGTGCCACCAGCAGAAGACAGGTTAATGAAAAACTGTTTTTT.

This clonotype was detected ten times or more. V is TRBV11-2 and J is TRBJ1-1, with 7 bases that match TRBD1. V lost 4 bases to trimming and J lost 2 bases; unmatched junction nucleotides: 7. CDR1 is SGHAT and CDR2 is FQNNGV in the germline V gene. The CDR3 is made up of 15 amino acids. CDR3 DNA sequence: TGTGCCAGCAGCTCGATGGGACAGCAAAACACTGAAGCTTTCTTT. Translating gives CASSSMGQQNTEAFF.

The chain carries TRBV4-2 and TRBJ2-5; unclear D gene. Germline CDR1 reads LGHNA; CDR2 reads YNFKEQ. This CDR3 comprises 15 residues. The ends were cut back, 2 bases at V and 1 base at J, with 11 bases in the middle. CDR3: CASSQREQTQETQYF. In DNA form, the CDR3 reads TGTGCCAGCAGCCAAAGAGAACAGACCCAAGAGACCCAGTACTTC.